This T cell receptor beta chain was observed in a study of CD8+ T cells in alopecia areata. Study at large: Severity was scored as percentage of affected scalp area in treated patients.

Study-wide points: Clarity of TCR sharing across patients fell short of that in mice, possibly HLA-related. Tofacitinib significantly decreased scalp clonality and expanded CD8+ clones among top 100.

Treatment specified: oral pan-JAK inhibitor, 5-10 mg twice daily. The V end was cut by 5 bases, the J end by 2 bases, with 8 bases between. Germline V gives CDR1 ENHRY, CDR2 SYGVKD. CDR3 size: 13 residues. It was cDNA, reverse transcribed from extracted RNA, that served as the sequencing template. The protocol was immunoSEQ multiplex PCR, while the TCRdb copy is restricted to in-frame clones and leaves out a portion. The table lists around 270,000 clones, roughly 64% of them singletons. To note about this clone: Its antigen is as yet unknown.

The genes are TRBV10-3 and TRBJ2-3; D call uncertain. Sequencing was performed on CD4+ T cells sorted from blood, taken at week 24, from a patient treated with tofacitinib. The source is a human donor with alopecia areata. CDR3 DNA sequence: TGTGCCATCAGTCTAGGAACCACAGATACGCAGTATTTT. It yields the protein CAISLGTTDTQYF.